This paragraph covers one T cell receptor (beta chain) sequence. Its antigen is still unknown. Given the absence of the conserved phenylalanine or tryptophan at the CDR3 end, a read error is likely. The second PCR ran about 6 to 12 cycles with a sample-barcoded 5' primer and J-beta primers. TCRdb redid the calling of the 5' RACE reads with MiXCR, one entry per CDR3 protein. The table has about 570,000 distinct CDR3 sequences, 25% to 30% seen once. The data were taken from a study of blood T cells in healthy people across ages. Study results and caveats: A greater number of naive CD4+ cells and higher diversity distinguished long-lived donors from aged donors. Estimates of diversity drawn from one million T cells were considered underestimates.

They isolated at least 6 million PBMCs from each sample. Losses at the gene ends were 0 bases for V and 3 bases for J; bases not matched to a gene: 5. The germline V gene encodes CDR1 SGHNT and CDR2 YYREEE (reference sequence). The CDR3 loop spans 16 amino acids. This TCR was sampled from a woman in her seventies in good health. Sequencing was performed on blood. The chain combines TRBV5-4 with TRBJ2-3, with 9 bases matching TRBD2. The CDR3 loop reads CASSLAITSGTDTQYL. CDR3 bases: TGTGCCAGCAGCTTGGCTATAACTAGCGGGACAGATACGCAGTATCTT.